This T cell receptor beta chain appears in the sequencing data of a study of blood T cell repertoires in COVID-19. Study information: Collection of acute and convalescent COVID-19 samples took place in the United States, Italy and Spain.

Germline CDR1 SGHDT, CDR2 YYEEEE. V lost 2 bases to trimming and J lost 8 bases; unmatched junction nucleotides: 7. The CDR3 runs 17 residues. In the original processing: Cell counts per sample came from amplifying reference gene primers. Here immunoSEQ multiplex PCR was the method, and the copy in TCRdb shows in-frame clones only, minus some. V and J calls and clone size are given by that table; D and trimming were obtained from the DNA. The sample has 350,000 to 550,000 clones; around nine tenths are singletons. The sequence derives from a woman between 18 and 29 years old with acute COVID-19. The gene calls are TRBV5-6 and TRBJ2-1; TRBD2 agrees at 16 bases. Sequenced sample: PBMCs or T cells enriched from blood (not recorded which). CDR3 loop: CASSLSGTSGRADEQFF. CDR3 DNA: TGTGCCAGCAGCTTATCCGGGACTAGCGGGAGGGCGGATGAGCAGTTCTTC.